Each of the 3 T cell receptor beta chains below was sequenced from the same sample in a study of T cells in narcolepsy listed by TCRdb under 2018. The library was prepared using the immunoSEQ multiplex PCR assay. TCRdb retrieved this table from immuneACCESS and kept in-frame rearrangements only. Not all clones are present; in checked studies, unresolved V genes account for under half, and no reason is known for the remainder. The sample data list 30,000 to 35,000 clones, and roughly 80% of these were observed just once. Roughly 2.5% of the sample is held by the ten biggest clonotypes. The material sequenced was CD45RA- memory CD4+ T cells from PBMCs. The cell subset or site label here, explained by the study, means: memory T cells sorted ex vivo from peripheral blood. The receptors were sampled from a human donor with narcolepsy.

V and J are TRBV7-9 and TRBJ1-2, with D possibly TRBD1 on 5 matching bases. Trimming took 6 bases from V and 4 from J, leaving 9 bases between them. The germline V gene encodes CDR1 SEHNR and CDR2 FQNEAQ (reference sequence). The CDR3 is made up of 12 amino acids. The CDR3 nucleotides read TGTGCCAGCAGTCGGGACGGCTATGGCTACACCTTC. Its protein is CASSRDGYGYTF.

The V and J genes are TRBV7-3 and TRBJ2-2; the D gene could be TRBD1 or TRBD2 (5 bases each). Germline CDR1 SGHTA, CDR2 FQGTGA. V lost 3 bases and J lost 5, with 13 bases in between. The CDR3 is made up of 15 amino acids. CDR3: CASSLGVLGTGELFF. CDR3 sequence (DNA): TGTGCCAGCAGCTTGGGGGTTCTGGGAACCGGGGAGCTGTTTTTT.

The CDR3 loop reads CASTTDSRTQYF. The CDR3, as DNA: TGTGCCAGCACAACGGACAGTCGGACGCAGTATTTT. The chain uses TRBV2 and TRBJ2-3; D might be TRBD1 (6 bases). With 7 bases removed from V and 9 bases from J, the gap between germline ends came to 14 bases. Per germline, CDR1 SNHLY and CDR2 FYNNEI. CDR3 length: 12 amino acids.